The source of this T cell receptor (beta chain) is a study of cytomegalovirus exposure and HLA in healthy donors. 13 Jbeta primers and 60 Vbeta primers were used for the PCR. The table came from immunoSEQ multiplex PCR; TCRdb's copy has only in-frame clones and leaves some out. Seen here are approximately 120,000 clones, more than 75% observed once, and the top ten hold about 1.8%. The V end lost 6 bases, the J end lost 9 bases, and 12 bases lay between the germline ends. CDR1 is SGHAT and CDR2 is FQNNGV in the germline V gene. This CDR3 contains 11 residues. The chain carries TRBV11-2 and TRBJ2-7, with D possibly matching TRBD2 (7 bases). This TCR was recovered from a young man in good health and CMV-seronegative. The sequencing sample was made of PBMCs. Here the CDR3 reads CASRGGARQYF. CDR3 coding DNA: TGTGCCAGCAGGGGGGGGGCTAGGCAGTACTTC.